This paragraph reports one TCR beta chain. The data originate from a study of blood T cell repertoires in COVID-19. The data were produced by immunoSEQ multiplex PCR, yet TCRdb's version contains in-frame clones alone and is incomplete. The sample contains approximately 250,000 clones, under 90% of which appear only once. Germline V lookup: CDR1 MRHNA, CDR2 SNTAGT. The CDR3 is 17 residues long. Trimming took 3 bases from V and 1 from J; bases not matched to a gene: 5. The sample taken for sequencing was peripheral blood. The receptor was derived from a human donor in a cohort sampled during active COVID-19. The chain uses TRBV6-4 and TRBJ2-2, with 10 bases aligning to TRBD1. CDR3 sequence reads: CASSESGTGVNTGELFF. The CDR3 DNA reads TGTGCCAGCAGTGAGTCCGGGACAGGGGTGAACACCGGGGAGCTGTTTTTT.